The source of this T cell receptor beta chain is a study of patients and donors after allogeneic stem cell transplantation (dated by TCRdb to 2019 to 2021). Library preparation employed RT-PCR. The data were produced on a NextSeq 550. Using fastp trimming at Q25 and MiXCR clonotype assembly, TCRdb reanalyzed the public sequencing data and kept in-frame beta chains. CDR3 protein sequences are deduplicated, and each keeps its most common genes and DNA. Within this sample are about 960,000 distinct CDR3 sequences, with 18% of them counted one time only. The ten top clones hold under 6.5% of the sample. On this clonotype: The target of this receptor is not known. It has no much larger one-base neighbor in the sample; base qualities were not kept.

Spanning cysteine to phenylalanine, the CDR3 consists of 16 amino acids. The retained sequence is limited to the CDR3, 48 bases, with the frame set at the first base. V lost 5 bases and J lost 5 bases, and the count of bases not matched to a germline gene is 11. The germline V gene (reference sequence) yields SGHKS for CDR1 and YYEKEE for CDR2. The source is a human donor who was either an allogeneic HSCT recipient or a stem cell or donor lymphocyte infusion donor (not recorded which). It is not recorded whose cells these are; they may come from a transplant donor. Sequences were obtained from blood, either unsorted or a sorted T cell fraction (not recorded which). This sequence uses TRBV5-5 and TRBJ2-1, and 9 bases in between align with TRBD1. The nucleotides are TGTGCCAGCAGATCAGAGACGGGACAGGGAAACAATGAGCAGTTCTTC. It translates to CASRSETGQGNNEQFF.